These 8 T cell receptor beta chains were all obtained from the same sample, sequenced in a study of cytomegalovirus exposure and HLA in healthy donors (dated by TCRdb to about 2017). Libraries were made using the immunoSEQ multiplex PCR assay. For the multiplex PCR, a mixture combining 60 forward primers for TCR Vbeta segments and 13 reverse primers for TCR Jbeta segments was used. The source is immuneACCESS, and TCRdb retained only in-frame sequences with V and J called. Part of the clones is not carried over; for the studies checked, unresolved V genes explain less than half of this, and the remainder is unexplained. The sample records about 77,000 clones, more than 75% of which are singletons. Roughly 3.5% of the sample goes to the ten largest clones. Sequencing was carried out using PBMCs. The receptors come from a man between 40 and 49 years old in good health and CMV-seronegative.

This sequence joins TRBV30 and TRBJ2-3; 9 bases are shared with TRBD1. The ends lost 0 bases at V and 2 bases at J; junction bases unmatched: 6. The length of the CDR3 is 16 residues. The germline gives CDR1 GTSNPN, CDR2 SVGIG (reference sequence). The chain's CDR3 is CAWSVTGQGLTDTQYF. CDR3 nucleotide sequence: TGTGCCTGGAGTGTAACGGGACAGGGCCTCACAGATACGCAGTATTTT.

V and J are TRBV12-5 and TRBJ2-5; 8 nucleotides agree with TRBD2. Per the germline V gene, CDR1 is LGHNT and CDR2 is FRNRAP. The ends lost 6 bases at V and 4 bases at J; junction bases unmatched: 4. This CDR3 spans 13 amino acids. Here the CDR3 DNA reads TGTGCTAGTGGAGTTAGCGGGGTAGAGACCCAGTACTTC. It specifies CASGVSGVETQYF.

This chain uses TRBV7-2 with TRBJ2-2; no firm D call. The CDR3 runs 14 residues. Trimming stripped 1 base from V and 9 bases from J, with 12 bases between. Germline CDR1 is SGHTA and CDR2 is FQGNSA. The CDR3 DNA reads TGTGCCAGCAGCTTAGGCGCGGAGAGCCGGGAGCTGTTTTTT. This translates into CASSLGAESRELFF.

This clone appeared a few times. This CDR3 is CASSVQGWANVLTF. DNA of the CDR3: TGTGCCAGCAGCGTCCAGGGCTGGGCCAACGTCCTGACTTTC. The rearrangement uses TRBV9 and TRBJ2-6; possibly TRBD1 for D (5 bases). V lost 2 bases and J lost 5, with 8 bases in between. The CDR3 length is 14 residues. Per the germline V gene, CDR1 is SGDLS and CDR2 is YYNGEE.

The V and J genes are TRBV6-5 and TRBJ1-5, with D possibly TRBD1 on 5 matching bases. Trimming left V 3 bases short and J 5 bases short, with 14 bases between. CDR1 and CDR2 from the germline V gene are MNHEY and SVGAGI. CDR3 size: 15 residues. As DNA, the CDR3 is TGTGCCAGCAGTTATAGTGTGTCAGGGCATCAGCCCCAGCATTTT. Protein: CASSYSVSGHQPQHF.

The chain combines TRBV27 with TRBJ1-4, with D perhaps matching TRBD1 (5 bases). Germline V gene sequence: CDR1 MNHEY, CDR2 SMNVEV (reference sequence). V was shortened by 6 bases and J by 8 bases, with 13 bases between the two germline ends. The CDR3 is 13 residues long. The CDR3 DNA is TGTGCCAGCAGCCCACGGCCAGGGGAAAAACTGTTTTTT. Residues: CASSPRPGEKLFF. Complete variable domain (other parts from reference TRBV27 and TRBJ1-4): EAQVTQNPRYLITVTGKKLTVTCSQNMNHEYMSWYRQDPGLGLRQIYYSMNVEVTDKGDVPEGYKVSRKEKRNFPLILESPSPNQTSLYFCASSPRPGEKLFFGSGTQLSVL.

This clone was seen a few times. This chain links TRBV5-1 with TRBJ1-2; TRBD1 aligns across 8 bases. The V and J ends lost 2 bases and 8 bases, in that order; junction bases with no gene match: 11. The CDR3 has 15 amino acids. From germline, CDR1 is SGHRS and CDR2 YFSETQ. CDR3 residues: CASSFSTDRGGGYTF. Written as DNA, the CDR3 is TGCGCCAGCAGCTTTTCCACCGACAGGGGCGGCGGCTACACCTTC.

This rearrangement joins TRBV19 to TRBJ1-4; D may be TRBD1 (6 bases). The germline V gene encodes CDR1 LNHDA and CDR2 SQIVND (reference sequence). Deletions cut 5 bases from V and 6 bases from J, with 19 bases between. The CDR3 is 16 residues long. CDR3 residues: CASSLRRTAFYEKLFF. The CDR3 coding sequence is TGTGCCAGTAGTCTACGAAGGACAGCGTTCTATGAAAAACTGTTTTTT. Filled out from reference TRBV19 and TRBJ1-4, the complete variable domain reads DGGITQSPKYLFRKEGQNVTLSCEQNLNHDAMYWYRQDPGQGLRLIYYSQIVNDFQKGDIAEGYSVSREKKESFPLTVTSAQKNPTAFYLCASSLRRTAFYEKLFFGSGTQLSVL.